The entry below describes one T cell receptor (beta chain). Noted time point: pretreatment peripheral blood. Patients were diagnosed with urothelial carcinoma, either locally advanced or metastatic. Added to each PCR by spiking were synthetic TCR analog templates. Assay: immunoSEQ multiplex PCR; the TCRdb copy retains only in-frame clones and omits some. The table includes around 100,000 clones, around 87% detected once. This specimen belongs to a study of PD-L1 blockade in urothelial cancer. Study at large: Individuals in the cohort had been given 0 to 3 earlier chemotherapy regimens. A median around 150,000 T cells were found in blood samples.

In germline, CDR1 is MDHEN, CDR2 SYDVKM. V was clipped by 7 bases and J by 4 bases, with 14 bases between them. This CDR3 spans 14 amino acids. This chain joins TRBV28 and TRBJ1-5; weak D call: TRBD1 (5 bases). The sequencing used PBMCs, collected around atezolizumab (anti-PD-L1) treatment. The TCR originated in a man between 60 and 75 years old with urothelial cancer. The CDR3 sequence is CASNPRGGNQPQHF. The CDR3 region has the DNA TGTGCCAGCAATCCGCGGGGCGGTAATCAGCCCCAGCATTTT.